What follows describes a single T cell receptor (beta chain). Trimming cost V 3 bases and J 5 bases; bases outside gene matches: 9. CDR3 size: 15 residues. Germline assignment: CDR1 MNHEY and CDR2 SMNVEV (reference sequence). The source of the sample is a study of blood T cell repertoires in COVID-19. Background on the study: Donors in the United States, Italy and Spain gave samples during acute or convalescent COVID-19.

Only in-frame clones appear in the TCRdb table, and some are missing; sequencing was by immunoSEQ multiplex PCR. Of hundreds of thousands of clones in the sample, 87% were seen once. Before being deemed recovered, Cohort 3 donors had two negative PCRs, clearance, or symptom resolution. J is TRBJ2-7 and V is TRBV27; 8 bases fit TRBD2. This TCR was sampled from a young woman who had recovered from COVID-19. Specimen: PBMCs or T cells enriched from blood (not recorded which). As DNA, the CDR3 is TGTGCCAGCAGTTTGTGGACGGGAGGGGTCCACGAGCAGTACTTC. Residues: CASSLWTGGVHEQYF.